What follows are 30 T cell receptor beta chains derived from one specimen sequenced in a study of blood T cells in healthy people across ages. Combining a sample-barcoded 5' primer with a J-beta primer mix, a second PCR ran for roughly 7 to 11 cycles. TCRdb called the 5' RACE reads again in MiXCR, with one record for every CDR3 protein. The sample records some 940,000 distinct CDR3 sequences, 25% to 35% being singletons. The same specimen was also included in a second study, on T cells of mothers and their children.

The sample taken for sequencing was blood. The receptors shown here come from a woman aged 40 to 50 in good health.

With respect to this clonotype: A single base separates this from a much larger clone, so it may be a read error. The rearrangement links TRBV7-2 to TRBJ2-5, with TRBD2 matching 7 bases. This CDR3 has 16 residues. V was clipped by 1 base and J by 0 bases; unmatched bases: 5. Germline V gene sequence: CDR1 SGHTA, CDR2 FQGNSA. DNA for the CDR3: TGTGCCAGCAGCTTAGGCCTAGCGGAGTACCAAGAGACCCAGTACTTC. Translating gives CASSLGLAEYQETQYF. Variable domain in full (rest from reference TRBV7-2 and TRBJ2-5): GAGVSQSPSNKVTEKGKDVELRCDPISGHTALYWYRQSLGQGLEFLIYFQGNSAPDKSGLPSDRFSAERTGGSVSTLTIQRTQQEDSAVYLCASSLGLAEYQETQYFGPGTRLLVL.

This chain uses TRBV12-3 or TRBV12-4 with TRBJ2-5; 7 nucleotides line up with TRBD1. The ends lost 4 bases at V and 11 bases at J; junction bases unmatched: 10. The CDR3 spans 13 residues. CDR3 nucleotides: TGTGCCAGCAGTTCAATAGGGGGCAACGGGCAGTACTTC. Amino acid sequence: CASSSIGGNGQYF.

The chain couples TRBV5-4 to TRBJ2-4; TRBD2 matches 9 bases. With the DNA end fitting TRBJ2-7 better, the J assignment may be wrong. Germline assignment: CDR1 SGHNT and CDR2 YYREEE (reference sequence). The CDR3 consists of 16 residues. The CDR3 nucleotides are TGTGCCAGCAGCCCCAACCTCGGGACTAGCAACTACGAGCAGTACTTC. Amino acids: CASSPNLGTSNYEQYF.

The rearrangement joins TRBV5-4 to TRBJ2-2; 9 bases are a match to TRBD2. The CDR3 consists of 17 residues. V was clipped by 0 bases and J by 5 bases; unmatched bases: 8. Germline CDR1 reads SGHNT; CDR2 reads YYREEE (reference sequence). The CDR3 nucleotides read TGTGCCAGCAGCTTGGATTCCAGCGGGGGGCTTACCGGGGAGCTGTTTTTT. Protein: CASSLDSSGGLTGELFF.

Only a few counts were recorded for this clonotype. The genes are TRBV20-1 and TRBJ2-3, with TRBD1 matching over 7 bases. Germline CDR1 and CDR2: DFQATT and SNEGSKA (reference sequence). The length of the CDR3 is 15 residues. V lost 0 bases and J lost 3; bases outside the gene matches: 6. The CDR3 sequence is CSARDEEGATDTQYF. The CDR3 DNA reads TGCAGTGCTAGAGATGAAGAGGGGGCGACAGATACGCAGTATTTT.

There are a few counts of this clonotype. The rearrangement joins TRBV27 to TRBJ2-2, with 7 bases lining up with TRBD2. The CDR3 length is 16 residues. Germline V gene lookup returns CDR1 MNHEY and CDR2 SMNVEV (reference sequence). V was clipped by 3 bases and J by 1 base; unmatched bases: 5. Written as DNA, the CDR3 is TGTGCCAGCAGTTTCCGGGCGGGGGAGAACACCGGGGAGCTGTTTTTT. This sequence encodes CASSFRAGENTGELFF.

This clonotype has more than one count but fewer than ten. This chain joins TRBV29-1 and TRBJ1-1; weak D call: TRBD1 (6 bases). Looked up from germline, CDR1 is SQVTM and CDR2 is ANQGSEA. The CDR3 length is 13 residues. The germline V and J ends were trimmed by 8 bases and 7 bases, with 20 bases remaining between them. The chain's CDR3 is CSSGRGGKDEAFF. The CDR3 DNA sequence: TGCAGCTCCGGGAGGGGGGGGAAAGATGAAGCTTTCTTT. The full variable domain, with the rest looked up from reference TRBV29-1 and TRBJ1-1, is SAVISQKPSRDICQRGTSLTIQCQVDSQVTMMFWYRQQPGQSLTLIATANQGSEATYESGFVIDKFPISRPNLTFSTLTVSNMSPEDSSIYLCSSGRGGKDEAFFGQGTRLTVV.

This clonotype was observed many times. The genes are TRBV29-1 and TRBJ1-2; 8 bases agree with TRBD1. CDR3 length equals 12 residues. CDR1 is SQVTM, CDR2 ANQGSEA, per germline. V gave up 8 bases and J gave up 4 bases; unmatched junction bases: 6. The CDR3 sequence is CSTGQGLYGYTF. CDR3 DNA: TGCAGCACCGGACAGGGCCTCTATGGCTACACCTTC.

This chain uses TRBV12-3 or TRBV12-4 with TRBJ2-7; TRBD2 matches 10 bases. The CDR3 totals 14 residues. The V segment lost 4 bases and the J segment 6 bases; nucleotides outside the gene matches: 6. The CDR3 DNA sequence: TGTGCCAGCAGTTCTAGCGGGGGCCGGTCCGAGCAGTACTTC. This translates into CASSSSGGRSEQYF.

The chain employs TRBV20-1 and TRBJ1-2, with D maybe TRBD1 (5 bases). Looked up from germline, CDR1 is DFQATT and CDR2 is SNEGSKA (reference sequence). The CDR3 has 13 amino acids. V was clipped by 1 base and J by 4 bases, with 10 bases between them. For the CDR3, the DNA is TGCAGTGCTAGAGCAGGGATCGGCTATGGCTACACCTTC. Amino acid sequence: CSARAGIGYGYTF.

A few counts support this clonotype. The CDR3 bases are TGTGCCAGCAGCTTAAGGCAGGGCGAGGGGCAGCCCCAGCATTTT. It translates to CASSLRQGEGQPQHF. The chain carries TRBV7-2 and TRBJ1-5, with D possibly TRBD1 on 5 matching bases. CDR1 is SGHTA, CDR2 FQGNSA, per germline. The CDR3 covers 15 residues. V shed 2 bases and J shed 7 bases, with 15 bases lying between them.

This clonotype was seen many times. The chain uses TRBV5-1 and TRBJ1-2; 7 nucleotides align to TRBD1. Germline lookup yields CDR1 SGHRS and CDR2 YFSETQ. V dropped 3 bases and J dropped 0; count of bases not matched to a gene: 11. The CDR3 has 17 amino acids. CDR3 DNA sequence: TGCGCCAGCAGCTCCCCAGGGGGACGACTGTCTAACTATGGCTACACCTTC. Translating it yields CASSSPGGRLSNYGYTF.

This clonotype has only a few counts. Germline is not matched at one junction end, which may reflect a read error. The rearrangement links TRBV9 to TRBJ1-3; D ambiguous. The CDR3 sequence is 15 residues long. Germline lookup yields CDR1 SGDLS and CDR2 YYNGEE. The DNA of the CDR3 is TGTGCCAGCAGCGTAGCAAGTGCCGCTGGGAACACCATATATTTT. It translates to CASSVASAAGNTIYF.

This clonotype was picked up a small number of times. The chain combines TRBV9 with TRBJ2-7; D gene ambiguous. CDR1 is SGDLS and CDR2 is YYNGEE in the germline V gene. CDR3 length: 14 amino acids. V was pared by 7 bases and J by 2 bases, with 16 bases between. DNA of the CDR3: TGTGCCAGCGGCCCGATCCCCGGGCCCTACGAGCAGTACTTC. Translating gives CASGPIPGPYEQYF. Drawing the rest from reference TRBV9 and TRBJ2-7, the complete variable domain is DSGVTQTPKHLITATGQRVTLRCSPRSGDLSVYWYQQSLDQGLQFLIQYYNGEERAKGNILERFSAQQFPDLHSELNLSSLELGDSALYFCASGPIPGPYEQYFGPGTRLTVT.

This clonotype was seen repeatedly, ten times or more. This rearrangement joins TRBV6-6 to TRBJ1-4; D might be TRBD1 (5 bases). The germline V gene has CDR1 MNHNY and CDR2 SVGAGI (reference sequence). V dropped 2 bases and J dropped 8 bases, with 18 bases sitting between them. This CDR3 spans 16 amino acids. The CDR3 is CASSYSAAGSEEKLFF. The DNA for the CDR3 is TGTGCCAGCAGTTACAGTGCGGCAGGGTCGGAAGAAAAACTGTTTTTT.

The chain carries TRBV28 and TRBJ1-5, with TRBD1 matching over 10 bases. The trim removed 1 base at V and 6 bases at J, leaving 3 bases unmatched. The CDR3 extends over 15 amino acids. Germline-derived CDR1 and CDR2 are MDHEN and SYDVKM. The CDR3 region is CASSLLGTGAQPQHF. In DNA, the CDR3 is TGTGCCAGCAGTTTATTAGGGACAGGGGCTCAGCCCCAGCATTTT.

The CDR3 bases are TGTGCCAGCAGTGTAACGGGACAGGGTAACTATGGCTACACCTTC. It codes for CASSVTGQGNYGYTF. The chain recombines TRBV27 with TRBJ1-2; 9 nucleotides align to TRBD1. Germline values: CDR1 MNHEY, CDR2 SMNVEV (reference sequence). The V segment lost 5 bases and the J segment 1 base; nucleotides outside the gene matches: 5. The CDR3 is 15 amino acids.

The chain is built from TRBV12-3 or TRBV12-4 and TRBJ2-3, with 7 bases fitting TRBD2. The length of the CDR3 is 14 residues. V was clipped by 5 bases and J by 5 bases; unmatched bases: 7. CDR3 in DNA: TGTGCCAGCAGTAGCGGGGTTAAGCAAGATACGCAGTATTTT. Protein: CASSSGVKQDTQYF.

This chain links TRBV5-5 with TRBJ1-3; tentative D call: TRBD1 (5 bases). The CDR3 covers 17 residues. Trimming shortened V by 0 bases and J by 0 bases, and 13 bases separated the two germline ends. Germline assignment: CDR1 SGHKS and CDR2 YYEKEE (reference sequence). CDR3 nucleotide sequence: TGTGCCAGCAGCTTGGTCGTTGGGACGGGCTCTGGAAACACCATATATTTT. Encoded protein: CASSLVVGTGSGNTIYF.

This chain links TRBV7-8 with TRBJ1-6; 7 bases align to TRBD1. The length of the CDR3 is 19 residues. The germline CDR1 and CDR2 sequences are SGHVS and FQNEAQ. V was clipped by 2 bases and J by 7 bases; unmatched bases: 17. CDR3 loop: CASSLKPGTRDSQNSPLHF. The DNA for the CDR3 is TGTGCCAGCAGCTTAAAACCGGGAACCCGGGACAGCCAGAATTCACCCCTCCACTTT.

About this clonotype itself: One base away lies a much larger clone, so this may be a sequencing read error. The CDR3 nucleotides are TGTGCCAGCAGCTTGATGATAGCAGATATGCAGTATTTT. Residues: CASSLMIADMQYF. The chain joins TRBV12-3 or TRBV12-4 to TRBJ2-3; no firm D call. The CDR3 has 13 amino acids.

CDR3 amino acids: CASRARGTDTQYF. Written as DNA, the CDR3 is TGTGCCAGCAGGGCGAGAGGCACAGATACGCAGTATTTT. V and J are TRBV7-2 and TRBJ2-3; D is unclear. Per the germline V gene, CDR1 is SGHTA and CDR2 is FQGNSA. With 6 bases removed from V and 1 base from J, the gap between germline ends came to 8 bases. The CDR3 totals 13 residues.

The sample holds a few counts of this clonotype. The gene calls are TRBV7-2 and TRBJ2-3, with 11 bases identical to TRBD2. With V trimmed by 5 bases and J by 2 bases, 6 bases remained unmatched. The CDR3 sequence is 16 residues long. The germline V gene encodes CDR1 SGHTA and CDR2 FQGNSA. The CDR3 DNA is TGTGCCAGCAGCGTACAACTAGCGGGGGCCACAGATACGCAGTATTTT. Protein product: CASSVQLAGATDTQYF.

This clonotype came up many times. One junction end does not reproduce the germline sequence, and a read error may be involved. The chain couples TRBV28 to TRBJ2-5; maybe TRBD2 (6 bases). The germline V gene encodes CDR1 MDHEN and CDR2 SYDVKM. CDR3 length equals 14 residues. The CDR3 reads CVSRPGLIQETQYF. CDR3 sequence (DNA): TGTGTCAGCAGACCGGGACTCATACAAGAGACCCAGTACTTC.

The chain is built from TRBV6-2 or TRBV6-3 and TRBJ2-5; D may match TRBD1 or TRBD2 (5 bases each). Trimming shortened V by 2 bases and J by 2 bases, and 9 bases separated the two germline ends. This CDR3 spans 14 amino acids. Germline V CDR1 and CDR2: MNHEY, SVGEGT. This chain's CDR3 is CASSYLGPQETQYF. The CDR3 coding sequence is TGTGCCAGCAGTTACCTGGGACCACAAGAGACCCAGTACTTC.

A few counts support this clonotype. In DNA form, the CDR3 reads TGCAGTGCCCTAAAACCCGGGACAGGGACCTATGGCTACACCTTC. Its translation is CSALKPGTGTYGYTF. V and J are TRBV20-1 and TRBJ1-2; 9 bases match TRBD1. The trim removed 6 bases at V and 4 bases at J, leaving 12 bases unmatched. This CDR3 comprises 15 residues. Per the germline V gene, CDR1 is DFQATT and CDR2 is SNEGSKA (reference sequence).

The CDR3 region is CASSADWRNTQYF. The CDR3 DNA reads TGTGCCAGCTCAGCGGACTGGAGGAATACGCAGTATTTT. This chain connects TRBV18 to TRBJ2-3; tentatively, D is TRBD2 (5 bases). CDR1 KGHSH and CDR2 LQKENI come from the germline V gene. The CDR3 runs 13 residues. The ends were cut back, 5 bases at V and 7 bases at J, with 13 bases in the middle.

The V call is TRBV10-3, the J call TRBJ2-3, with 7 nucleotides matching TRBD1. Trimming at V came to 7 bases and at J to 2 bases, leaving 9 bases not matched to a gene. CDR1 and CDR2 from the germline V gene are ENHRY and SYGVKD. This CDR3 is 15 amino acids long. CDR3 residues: CAIKQTGPNTDTQYF. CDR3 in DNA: TGTGCCATCAAGCAGACAGGGCCGAACACAGATACGCAGTATTTT.

The CDR3 nucleotides are TGCGCCAGCAGCTTGGAAGCGGGATTAACTGAAGCTTTCTTT. This encodes CASSLEAGLTEAFF. V is TRBV5-1 and J is TRBJ1-1, with D unclear. The CDR3 consists of 14 residues. Trimming cost V 0 bases and J 5 bases, with 11 bases left between them. Germline V lookup: CDR1 SGHRS, CDR2 YFSETQ.

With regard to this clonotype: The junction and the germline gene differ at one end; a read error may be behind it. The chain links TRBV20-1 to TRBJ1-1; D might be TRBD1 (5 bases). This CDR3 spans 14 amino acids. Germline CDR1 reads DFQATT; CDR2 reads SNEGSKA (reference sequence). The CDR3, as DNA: TGCAGTGCGAGAGGAGGGACCTCAAACACTGAAGCTTTCTTT. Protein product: CSARGGTSNTEAFF.